The clone carrying this T cell receptor beta chain was seen a few times. Antigen specificity is unknown. This CDR3 region has 10 residues. Looked up from germline, CDR1 is LNHNV and CDR2 is YYDKDF (reference sequence). Trimming took 9 bases from V and 3 from J, leaving 5 bases between them. These data originate in a study of T cell repertoires in cytomegalovirus infection. Whole-study context: In the study, CMV epitopes included recently identified HLA-C-restricted and well-studied HLA-B-restricted ones. General study points: The ex vivo response showed dominance by HLA-C-restricted CMV-specific TCR beta clonotypes. Using cumulative public TCR beta family frequency, the authors identified those who carried CMV together with the relevant HLA.

Via MiXCR, TCRdb re-called the reads, giving one row per CDR3 protein. The data show roughly 730,000 distinct CDR3 sequences, with around 30% seen just once and 15% to 20% held by the top ten. The V call is TRBV15, the J call TRBJ1-1, with D perhaps matching TRBD1 (5 bases). The sample was cultured PBMCs, taken from culture after CMV antigen stimulation. The sequence was collected from a human donor in good health (CMV status not recorded). Some clones in this sample may be carry-over from other donors' samples. DNA for the CDR3: TGTGCCACGGGGGACACTGAAGCTTTCTTT. This translates into CATGDTEAFF.